These 26 T cell receptor beta chains came from one sample sequenced in a study of T cells after yellow fever vaccination. TCRdb re-analysed the 5' RACE reads in MiXCR, keeping a single row per CDR3 protein. The profile shows some 160,000 distinct CDR3 sequences, under 7.5% of them singletons. Specimen: CD4+ T cells sorted from PBMCs, collected around 5 days after the first yellow fever vaccination. These receptors all stem from a man younger than 35 who received the YFV17D yellow fever vaccine.

V and J are TRBV20-1 and TRBJ1-1; D gene unclear. Trimming shortened V by 0 bases and J by 3 bases, and 14 bases separated the two germline ends. Germline V gives CDR1 DFQATT, CDR2 SNEGSKA (reference sequence). This CDR3 has 15 residues. The CDR3 DNA follows: TGCAGTGCTAGAGATTGGAAGGCGCAGGACACTGAAGCTTTCTTT. This sequence encodes CSARDWKAQDTEAFF.

This clonotype was counted a few times. This chain links TRBV29-1 with TRBJ1-3, with D possibly matching TRBD1 (6 bases). This CDR3 region has 12 residues. V was clipped by 4 bases and J by 4 bases, with 8 bases between them. Germline CDR1 and CDR2: SQVTM and ANQGSEA. The CDR3 coding sequence is TGCAGCGTTGTCAGGGGCGGAAACACCATATATTTT. This codes for CSVVRGGNTIYF.

The table lists this clonotype with a few counts. This chain's CDR3 is CASSLVGSYSTDTQYF. The CDR3 DNA sequence: TGTGCCAGCAGCTTAGTGGGATCTTATAGCACAGATACGCAGTATTTT. The chain couples TRBV7-2 to TRBJ2-3; D call uncertain. V lost 1 base, J lost 0 bases, and 11 bases lay in between. This CDR3 spans 16 amino acids. Per the germline V gene, CDR1 is SGHTA and CDR2 is FQGNSA.

The genes are TRBV20-1 and TRBJ1-3; no clear D gene. CDR3 size: 18 residues. The germline V gene has CDR1 DFQATT and CDR2 SNEGSKA (reference sequence). Trimming stripped 1 base from V and 0 bases from J, with 19 bases between. DNA of the CDR3: TGCAGTGCTAGAGCTTTCACAGAAGAATGGAGCTCTGGAAACACCATATATTTT. It codes for CSARAFTEEWSSGNTIYF.

There are a few counts of this clonotype. This chain connects TRBV15 to TRBJ1-1; no definite D call. Germline values: CDR1 LNHNV, CDR2 YYDKDF (reference sequence). The CDR3 has 13 residues. V was shortened by 5 bases and J by 0 bases, with 7 bases between the two germline ends. The CDR3 coding sequence is TGTGCCACCAGCGGAGTCTTGAACACTGAAGCTTTCTTT. This translates into CATSGVLNTEAFF.

The chain combines TRBV6-1 with TRBJ2-7, with TRBD1 identical over 7 bases. Germline V lookup: CDR1 MNHNS, CDR2 SASEGT. Losses at the gene ends were 0 bases for V and 0 bases for J; bases not matched to a gene: 8. This CDR3 comprises 17 residues. The CDR3 reads CASSEAPSGTVSYEQYF. The CDR3 DNA sequence: TGTGCCAGCAGTGAAGCGCCCTCGGGGACAGTCTCCTACGAGCAGTACTTC.

This clonotype was detected ten times or more. The chain couples TRBV7-2 to TRBJ1-6; D uncertain. V lost 5 bases and J lost 0, with 11 bases in between. The germline V gene has CDR1 SGHTA and CDR2 FQGNSA. This CDR3 comprises 16 residues. CDR3 in DNA: TGTGCCAGCAGCCCCCAGATGGGCTCCTATAATTCACCCCTCCACTTT. Translation gives CASSPQMGSYNSPLHF.

This clonotype was counted between two and nine times. The genes are TRBV24-1 and TRBJ1-2, with D hard to call. The CDR3 has 13 residues. Germline lookup yields CDR1 KGHDR and CDR2 SFDVKD. Trimming pared 2 bases from V and 4 bases from J, leaving 7 bases between. CDR3 sequence reads: CATSDSNSYGYTF. CDR3 sequence (DNA): TGTGCCACCAGTGATTCTAACTCCTATGGCTACACCTTC.

This chain connects TRBV18 to TRBJ2-3; 7 nucleotides match TRBD2. After removal of 5 bases from V and 5 bases from J, the junction contained 7 bases not matched to a gene. The CDR3 loop spans 14 amino acids. The germline CDR1 and CDR2 sequences are KGHSH and LQKENI. DNA of the CDR3: TGTGCCAGCTCATCCCCGGGGGGACGAGATACGCAGTATTTT. This translates into CASSSPGGRDTQYF.

The chain links TRBV11-1 to TRBJ1-6; perhaps TRBD1 as D (5 bases). The CDR3 spans 20 residues. V gave up 4 bases and J gave up 0 bases, with 22 bases separating them. CDR1 is SGHAT, CDR2 FQDESV, per germline (reference sequence). The chain's CDR3 is CASSSGTQEGTYSYNSPLHF. The CDR3 DNA reads TGTGCCAGCAGCTCTGGGACCCAGGAGGGTACCTACTCCTATAATTCACCCCTCCACTTT.

This clonotype was counted many times. This chain links TRBV6-5 with TRBJ1-2; D is perhaps TRBD1 (5 bases). There are 14 residues in the CDR3. Germline CDR1 reads MNHEY; CDR2 reads SVGAGI. V gave up 0 bases and J gave up 4 bases, with 9 bases separating them. The CDR3 nucleotides read TGTGCCAGCAGTTACTCGACCAGGGTCTATGGCTACACCTTC. Translation: CASSYSTRVYGYTF.

The chain has TRBV5-1 and TRBJ1-6; D not certain. The CDR3 contains 14 residues. V was trimmed by 3 bases and J by 10 bases, leaving 14 bases between them. Germline values: CDR1 SGHRS, CDR2 YFSETQ. The CDR3 loop is CASSSVEGRSPLHF. The CDR3 coding sequence is TGCGCCAGCAGCTCGGTGGAGGGTCGGTCACCCCTCCACTTT. The full variable domain, with the rest looked up from reference TRBV5-1 and TRBJ1-6, is KAGVTQTPRYLIKTRGQQVTLSCSPISGHRSVSWYQQTPGQGLQFLFEYFSETQRNKGNFPGRFSGRQFSNSRSEMNVSTLELGDSALYLCASSSVEGRSPLHFGNGTRLTVT.

This clonotype appeared many times. The V and J genes are TRBV4-2 and TRBJ2-1; D is unclear. Trimming left V 2 bases short and J 5 bases short, with 10 bases between. From germline, CDR1 is LGHNA and CDR2 YNFKEQ. This CDR3 comprises 14 residues. The CDR3 reads CASSQTQLNNEQFF. CDR3 DNA sequence: TGTGCCAGCAGCCAAACCCAACTGAACAATGAGCAGTTCTTC.

This clonotype was seen ten or more times. Here the CDR3 DNA reads TGCGCCAGCAGCTTGGGTTACGGGACCACAGATACGCAGTATTTT. Its protein is CASSLGYGTTDTQYF. The chain couples TRBV5-1 to TRBJ2-3; D tentatively reads TRBD1 or TRBD2 (5 bases each). Per germline, CDR1 SGHRS and CDR2 YFSETQ. With 0 bases removed from V and 2 bases from J, the gap between germline ends came to 10 bases. The CDR3 is 15 residues long.

This clonotype was counted at least ten times. The chain has TRBV2 and TRBJ1-6, with D possibly being TRBD1 (6 bases). With 7 bases removed from V and 9 bases from J, the gap between germline ends came to 22 bases. The CDR3 is made up of 16 amino acids. Germline assignment: CDR1 SNHLY and CDR2 FYNNEI. The CDR3: CASKQTGIGYGSPLHF. The CDR3 coding sequence is TGTGCCAGCAAACAAACAGGGATCGGATACGGTTCACCCCTCCACTTT.

This clonotype came up many times. The rearrangement uses TRBV3-1 and TRBJ1-1, with a possible D match to TRBD1 (5 bases). The germline V and J ends were trimmed by 2 bases and 5 bases, with 15 bases remaining between them. Germline V lookup: CDR1 LGHDT, CDR2 YNNKEL (reference sequence). The CDR3 length is 15 residues. CDR3 region: CASSQRRGARTEAFF. The CDR3 nucleotides are TGTGCCAGCAGCCAACGTCGAGGGGCCCGGACTGAAGCTTTCTTT.

The chain carries TRBV15 and TRBJ2-5; 9 bases are a match to TRBD1. The J segment lost 5 bases and the V segment lost 9 bases, leaving 13 bases of the junction unmatched. Germline V gene sequence: CDR1 LNHNV, CDR2 YYDKDF (reference sequence). This CDR3 contains 15 residues. CDR3 nucleotides: TGTGCCACTCGCCCCGGACAGGGGTCTTGGGAGACCCAGTACTTC. This codes for CATRPGQGSWETQYF.

The V and J genes are TRBV11-2 and TRBJ1-1; 8 bases align to TRBD1. Looked up from germline, CDR1 is SGHAT and CDR2 is FQNNGV. The junction had 8 bases not matched to a gene; V was cut back by 6 bases and J by 2 bases. The CDR3 length is 15 residues. CDR3 DNA: TGTGCCAGCAGAGGATACGACAGGGGAAACACTGAAGCTTTCTTT. Amino acid sequence: CASRGYDRGNTEAFF.

The table lists this clonotype with many counts. CDR3 sequence reads: CASSFSQNYGYTF. The CDR3 DNA sequence: TGTGCCAGCAGCTTTTCCCAAAACTATGGCTACACCTTC. This chain uses TRBV7-9 with TRBJ1-2; no clear D gene. The CDR3 length is 13 residues. Trimming pared 3 bases from V and 2 bases from J, leaving 7 bases between. The V gene's germline CDR1 is SEHNR and CDR2 FQNEAQ (reference sequence).

This chain uses TRBV11-1 with TRBJ2-5; D tentatively fits TRBD1 or TRBD2 (8 bases each). This CDR3 is 18 amino acids long. CDR1 is SGHAT and CDR2 is FQDESV in the germline V gene (reference sequence). Between the trimmed V and J ends, which lost 8 bases and 2 bases, there was a span of 27 bases. The CDR3 region is CASWFYRGGDRTQETQYF. The CDR3 nucleotides are TGTGCCAGCTGGTTTTATCGGGGGGGGGACAGGACGCAAGAGACCCAGTACTTC.

To note about this clonotype: Being one base from a much bigger clone, this may be a read error. The V and J genes are TRBV11-2 and TRBJ2-7; D may be TRBD2 (5 bases). Germline V CDR1 and CDR2: SGHAT, FQNNGV. The CDR3 loop spans 18 amino acids. In DNA, the CDR3 is TGTGCCCGCAGCTTCCACCTTACTGGACTGTTGAGCTCCTACGAGCAGTACTTC. Translation gives CARSFHLTGLLSSYEQYF.

This clonotype was detected many times. This sequence joins TRBV12-3 or TRBV12-4 and TRBJ1-4; D call uncertain. Trimming shortened V by 6 bases and J by 3 bases, and 8 bases separated the two germline ends. CDR3 length: 13 amino acids. This CDR3 is CASSPPANEKLFF. The CDR3 coding sequence is TGTGCCAGCAGCCCCCCGGCTAATGAAAAACTGTTTTTT.

This clonotype was observed many times. CDR3 residues: CASSPGQGREKLFF. The CDR3 DNA reads TGTGCCAGCAGCCCGGGACAGGGACGTGAAAAACTGTTTTTT. The chain employs TRBV9 and TRBJ1-4, with TRBD1 matching over 9 bases. V was clipped by 4 bases and J by 7 bases; unmatched bases: 5. Germline CDR1 SGDLS, CDR2 YYNGEE. The CDR3 is 14 residues long.

The chain carries TRBV20-1 and TRBJ1-6; D gene unclear. This CDR3 is built from 16 residues. The germline V gene has CDR1 DFQATT and CDR2 SNEGSKA (reference sequence). V was pared by 0 bases and J by 9 bases, with 18 bases between. CDR3 bases: TGCAGTGCTAGAGATCCCACCTTTAAAGTACGTTCACCCCTCCACTTT. Translated, it gives CSARDPTFKVRSPLHF.

This clonotype has at least ten counts. This rearrangement joins TRBV6-5 to TRBJ2-3; 11 bases match TRBD2. Germline V gene lookup returns CDR1 MNHEY and CDR2 SVGAGI. The CDR3 is 16 residues long. V shed 7 bases and J 3 bases; nucleotides not matched to a gene: 9. Here the CDR3 reads CASKRLAGYGTDTQYF. In DNA, the CDR3 is TGTGCCAGCAAAAGACTAGCGGGGTACGGAACAGATACGCAGTATTTT.

The table lists this clonotype with a count of one. At one end the junction does not follow the germline gene, possibly because of a read error. The rearrangement uses TRBV15 and TRBJ2-3, with 11 bases that match TRBD2. Germline CDR1 reads LNHNV; CDR2 reads YYDKDF (reference sequence). The CDR3 covers 20 residues. CDR3 nucleotide sequence: TGTTCCACCAGCGGGTCCCCGGGGGGTAGCGGGGGGGCCATAGAGAATACGCAGTATTTT. This sequence encodes CSTSGSPGGSGGAIENTQYF. Variable domain in full (rest from reference TRBV15 and TRBJ2-3): DAMVIQNPRYQVTQFGKPVTLSCSQTLNHNVMYWYQQKSSQAPKLLFHYYDKDFNNEADTPDNFQSRRPNTSFCFLDIRSPGLGDTAMYLCSTSGSPGGSGGAIENTQYFGPGTRLTVL.